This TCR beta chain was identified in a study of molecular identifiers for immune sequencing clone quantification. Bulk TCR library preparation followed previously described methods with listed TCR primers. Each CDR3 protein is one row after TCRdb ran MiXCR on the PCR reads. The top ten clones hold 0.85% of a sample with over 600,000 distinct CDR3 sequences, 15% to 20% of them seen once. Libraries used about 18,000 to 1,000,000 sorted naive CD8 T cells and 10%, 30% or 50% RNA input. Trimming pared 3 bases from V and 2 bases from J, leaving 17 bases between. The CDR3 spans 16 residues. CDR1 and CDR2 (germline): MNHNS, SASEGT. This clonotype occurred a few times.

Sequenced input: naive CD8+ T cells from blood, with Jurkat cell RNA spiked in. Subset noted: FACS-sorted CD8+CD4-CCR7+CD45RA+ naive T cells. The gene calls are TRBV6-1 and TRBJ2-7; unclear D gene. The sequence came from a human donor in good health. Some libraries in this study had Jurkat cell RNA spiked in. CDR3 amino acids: CASSDSTWGPTYEQYF. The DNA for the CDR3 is TGTGCCAGCAGTGATTCGACTTGGGGTCCCACCTACGAGCAGTACTTC.